What follows are 22 T cell receptor beta chains derived from one specimen sequenced in a study of OX40 agonist ivuxolimab in advanced cancers. Here immunoSEQ multiplex PCR was the method, and the copy in TCRdb shows in-frame clones only, minus some. The data contain approximately 100,000 clones, about 90% of them seen just once; the ten biggest clones take up 0.7% to 1%. The sample in question was CD4+ or CD8+ T cells sorted from blood, obtained in a trial of the OX40 agonist ivuxolimab. The receptors here all came from an adult with an advanced solid tumor such as melanoma, head and neck, liver or kidney cancer.

The chain joins TRBV19 to TRBJ2-1; tentatively, D is TRBD1 or TRBD2 (6 bases each). The CDR3 extends over 15 amino acids. V lost 2 bases and J lost 2, with 10 bases in between. Germline lookup yields CDR1 LNHDA and CDR2 SQIVND (reference sequence). The CDR3 sequence: CASSISGATYNEQFF. The CDR3 DNA reads as TGTGCCAGTAGTATATCGGGGGCCACCTACAATGAGCAGTTCTTC. Looking up the rest from reference TRBV19 and TRBJ2-1 gives the full variable domain: DGGITQSPKYLFRKEGQNVTLSCEQNLNHDAMYWYRQDPGQGLRLIYYSQIVNDFQKGDIAEGYSVSREKKESFPLTVTSAQKNPTAFYLCASSISGATYNEQFFGPGTRLTVL.

This sequence joins TRBV7-2 and TRBJ1-6; 8 nucleotides agree with TRBD1. CDR3 size: 16 residues. CDR1 is SGHTA, CDR2 FQGNSA, per germline. Germline trimming cut 1 base from V and 7 bases from J; bases unmatched to any gene: 6. The CDR3 is CASSLGGQVLNSPLHF. CDR3 coding DNA: TGTGCCAGCAGCTTAGGGGGACAGGTTTTGAATTCACCCCTCCACTTT.

This rearrangement joins TRBV28 to TRBJ2-7; no firm D call. The CDR3 runs 14 residues. Germline V gives CDR1 MDHEN, CDR2 SYDVKM. V lost 6 bases and J lost 4, with 16 bases in between. The CDR3 here is CASSFGVRGYEQYF. In DNA form, the CDR3 reads TGTGCCAGCAGCTTTGGGGTGCGTGGGTACGAGCAGTACTTC.

This chain joins TRBV7-9 and TRBJ2-3; D may be TRBD2 (5 bases). The CDR3 runs 13 residues. V lost 2 bases and J lost 5, with 8 bases in between. The germline gives CDR1 SEHNR, CDR2 FQNEAQ (reference sequence). In nucleotides, the CDR3 is TGTGCCAGCAGCTTATACGCGGGAGATACGCAGTATTTT. This encodes CASSLYAGDTQYF.

This chain joins TRBV7-6 and TRBJ1-5, with 8 nucleotides matching TRBD1. V gave up 4 bases and J gave up 7 bases; unmatched junction bases: 12. CDR3 size: 16 residues. Germline lookup yields CDR1 SGHVS and CDR2 FNYEAQ. The CDR3 bases are TGTGCCAGCAGCTCCGCGGGCCAGGGGGCAGTGCAGCCCCAGCATTTT. It encodes CASSSAGQGAVQPQHF.

The chain employs TRBV5-4 and TRBJ2-1; 9 nucleotides line up with TRBD1. The CDR3 loop spans 17 amino acids. Losses at the gene ends were 3 bases for V and 6 bases for J; bases not matched to a gene: 13. CDR1 and CDR2 (germline): SGHNT, YYREEE (reference sequence). The CDR3 sequence: CASSSPRAGQGSNEQFF. CDR3 coding DNA: TGTGCCAGCAGCTCCCCCCGAGCGGGACAGGGATCCAATGAGCAGTTCTTC.

The chain joins TRBV5-6 to TRBJ2-7; 8 bases map to TRBD1. The CDR3 is made up of 14 amino acids. Germline CDR1 is SGHDT and CDR2 is YYEEEE. Unmatched junction bases numbered 10, after V lost 4 bases and J lost 7 bases. The CDR3 sequence: CASSPGQGFREQYF. As DNA, the CDR3 is TGTGCCAGCAGCCCAGGACAGGGCTTTAGAGAGCAGTACTTC.

This sequence joins TRBV6-5 and TRBJ1-4, with 7 bases lining up with TRBD1. The CDR3 totals 14 residues. Trimming removed 6 bases from V and 7 bases from J; junction bases left unmatched: 8. Germline V gene lookup returns CDR1 MNHEY and CDR2 SVGAGI. The CDR3 loop reads CASSPPGTVEKLFF. The CDR3 region has the DNA TGTGCCAGCAGCCCTCCCGGGACAGTTGAAAAACTGTTTTTT.

The chain is built from TRBV5-1 and TRBJ2-7; D possibly matches TRBD1 or TRBD2 (5 bases each). The ends were cut back, 0 bases at V and 4 bases at J, with 14 bases in the middle. CDR1 and CDR2 from the germline V gene are SGHRS and YFSETQ. The CDR3 is 15 amino acids. The CDR3: CASSLAPGSQYEQYF. The CDR3 region has the DNA TGCGCCAGCAGCTTGGCTCCAGGGAGTCAGTACGAGCAGTACTTC. Supplemented by reference TRBV5-1 and TRBJ2-7, the full variable domain reads KAGVTQTPRYLIKTRGQQVTLSCSPISGHRSVSWYQQTPGQGLQFLFEYFSETQRNKGNFPGRFSGRQFSNSRSEMNVSTLELGDSALYLCASSLAPGSQYEQYFGPGTRLTVT.

This clone was counted once. The CDR3 region is CASSLSPHVGTSTYEQYF. In DNA form, the CDR3 reads TGTGCCAGCAGTTTATCCCCTCATGTGGGGACTTCAACCTACGAGCAGTACTTC. The chain has TRBV27 and TRBJ2-7, with D possibly being TRBD2 (6 bases). The CDR3 runs 18 residues. V lost 0 bases to trimming and J lost 2 bases, with 20 bases between them. Per the germline V gene, CDR1 is MNHEY and CDR2 is SMNVEV (reference sequence).

This clone was seen a few times. The V call is TRBV2, the J call TRBJ1-5, with TRBD1 as a possible D gene (6 bases). CDR1 and CDR2 from the germline V gene are SNHLY and FYNNEI. This CDR3 contains 15 residues. V was clipped by 5 bases and J by 1 base, with 12 bases between them. The CDR3 DNA reads as TGTGCCAGCAGTTATGCCGGACAGAGCAATCAGCCCCAGCATTTT. Its protein is CASSYAGQSNQPQHF.

This clone was found once. For the CDR3, the DNA is TGTGCTAGCACCCCCGGGCAAAACTACAATGAGCAGTTCTTC. It specifies CASTPGQNYNEQFF. The chain joins TRBV12-5 to TRBJ2-1; D gene uncertain. The length of the CDR3 is 14 residues. Trimming cost V 9 bases and J 3 bases, with 15 bases left between them. The germline V gene encodes CDR1 LGHNT and CDR2 FRNRAP.

The rearrangement uses TRBV28 and TRBJ2-7; 10 nucleotides line up with TRBD2. This CDR3 is built from 15 residues. V lost 7 bases to trimming and J lost 0 bases; unmatched junction nucleotides: 6. Germline V lookup: CDR1 MDHEN, CDR2 SYDVKM. CDR3: CASISSGGFSYEQYF. CDR3 DNA sequence: TGTGCCAGCATTTCTAGCGGGGGATTCTCCTACGAGCAGTACTTC. The full variable domain, rest sourced from reference TRBV28 and TRBJ2-7, is DVKVTQSSRYLVKRTGEKVFLECVQDMDHENMFWYRQDPGLGLRLIYFSYDVKMKEKGDIPEGYSVSREKKERFSLILESASTNQTSMYLCASISSGGFSYEQYFGPGTRLTVT.

This chain joins TRBV18 and TRBJ1-3; 7 positions agree with TRBD1. The CDR3 is 15 residues long. Trimming took 4 bases from V and 0 from J; bases not matched to a gene: 3. The germline gives CDR1 KGHSH, CDR2 LQKENI. The CDR3 is CASSLGQYSGNTIYF. In nucleotides, the CDR3 is TGTGCCAGCTCACTGGGACAGTACTCTGGAAACACCATATATTTT.

This rearrangement joins TRBV11-2 to TRBJ1-4; possibly TRBD1 for D (6 bases). In germline, CDR1 is SGHAT, CDR2 FQNNGV. The CDR3 loop spans 13 amino acids. Trimming took 3 bases from V and 11 from J, leaving 13 bases between them. The CDR3 region has the DNA TGTGCCAGCAGCTTCGTGACAGGACGGAAACTGTTTTTT. Its protein is CASSFVTGRKLFF. The complete variable domain, with remaining parts taken from reference TRBV11-2 and TRBJ1-4, reads EAGVAQSPRYKIIEKRQSVAFWCNPISGHATLYWYQQILGQGPKLLIQFQNNGVVDDSQLPKDRFSAERLKGVDSTLKIQPAKLEDSAVYLCASSFVTGRKLFFGSGTQLSVL.

This clone appeared a few times. The V and J genes are TRBV6-5 and TRBJ1-1, with 8 positions matching TRBD1. The CDR3 contains 15 residues. Trimming at V came to 2 bases and at J to 5 bases, leaving 7 bases not matched to a gene. Germline lookup yields CDR1 MNHEY and CDR2 SVGAGI. The CDR3 region has the DNA TGTGCCAGCAGTTACACGACAGGGGACGATACTGAAGCTTTCTTT. Its protein product is CASSYTTGDDTEAFF.

V gene TRBV25-1 combines with J gene TRBJ1-1, with D maybe TRBD1 (5 bases). This CDR3 spans 14 amino acids. Germline V lookup: CDR1 MGHDK, CDR2 SYGVNS. The V end lost 4 bases, the J end lost 6 bases, and 15 bases lay between the germline ends. In DNA, the CDR3 is TGTGCCAGCAGTGGGGGGGGGTCTGGCGCTGAAGCTTTCTTT. It encodes CASSGGGSGAEAFF.

The rearrangement links TRBV5-1 to TRBJ2-3; 10 bases align to TRBD2. J was trimmed by 6 bases and V by 2 bases; bases with no gene match: 12. Germline V lookup: CDR1 SGHRS, CDR2 YFSETQ. The CDR3 runs 17 residues. CDR3 in DNA: TGCGCCAGCAGCTTAGCTGTCAGCGGGGGGGCCGTGGATACGCAGTATTTT. Residues: CASSLAVSGGAVDTQYF. The full variable domain, rest sourced from reference TRBV5-1 and TRBJ2-3, is KAGVTQTPRYLIKTRGQQVTLSCSPISGHRSVSWYQQTPGQGLQFLFEYFSETQRNKGNFPGRFSGRQFSNSRSEMNVSTLELGDSALYLCASSLAVSGGAVDTQYFGPGTRLTVL.

Notes on this clone: At one end the junction does not follow the germline gene, possibly because of a read error. This chain links TRBV5-1 with TRBJ1-6; TRBD1 agrees at 8 bases. There are 14 residues in the CDR3. Germline CDR1 SGHRS, CDR2 YFSETQ. CDR3 DNA sequence: TGCGCCAGCAGTTTGGACAGGGAACGATCACCCCTCCACTTT. Translated, it gives CASSLDRERSPLHF.

The rearrangement links TRBV11-2 to TRBJ1-3, with 7 bases fitting TRBD1. CDR1 is SGHAT and CDR2 is FQNNGV in the germline V gene. CDR3 length equals 16 residues. Trimming cost V 4 bases and J 0 bases; bases outside gene matches: 6. The chain's CDR3 is CASSSGGLGSGNTIYF. Here the CDR3 DNA reads TGTGCCAGCAGCTCAGGGGGGCTGGGCTCTGGAAACACCATATATTTT. The complete variable domain, with remaining parts taken from reference TRBV11-2 and TRBJ1-3, reads EAGVAQSPRYKIIEKRQSVAFWCNPISGHATLYWYQQILGQGPKLLIQFQNNGVVDDSQLPKDRFSAERLKGVDSTLKIQPAKLEDSAVYLCASSSGGLGSGNTIYFGEGSWLTVV.

The chain joins TRBV9 to TRBJ2-6; D gene uncertain. The CDR3 loop spans 16 amino acids. The V gene lost 2 bases and the J gene lost 0 bases, with 9 bases spanning the gap. The germline V gene has CDR1 SGDLS and CDR2 YYNGEE. CDR3 amino acids: CASSVVGRSGANVLTF. CDR3 nucleotides: TGTGCCAGCAGCGTGGTGGGCCGCTCTGGGGCCAACGTCCTGACTTTC.

This clone is classed as medium-sized. The chain couples TRBV30 to TRBJ1-5; unclear D gene. The V gene's germline CDR1 is GTSNPN and CDR2 SVGIG (reference sequence). V lost 8 bases and J 0 bases, leaving 14 bases between the germline ends. This CDR3 contains 14 residues. CDR3 bases: TGTGCCGCCAACGAGGGCGATAGCAATCAGCCCCAGCATTTT. The encoded protein is CAANEGDSNQPQHF.